A single T cell receptor beta chain is shown here with its context. The antigen is not known. Three rounds of nested PCR, following a modified ARM-PCR protocol, produced the TCRbeta library. TCRdb redid the calling of the multiplex PCR reads with MiXCR, one entry per CDR3 protein. The profile covers over 100,000 distinct CDR3 sequences, with roughly 80% appearing a single time and 37% taken by the ten largest. The template was RNA from unsorted bulk tissue. The sample comes from a study of tumor and adjacent non-tumor tissue in lung cancer. Across the whole study: Patients comprised 12 adenocarcinoma, 2 squamous cell carcinoma and 1 small cell lung cancer. Aged about 31 to 85 years, patients included more than nine men and a few women with stage I to III disease. Study observations and caveats: Tumor tissue had significantly higher TCR diversity than normal lung.

V dropped 6 bases and J dropped 10 bases, with 19 bases sitting between them. This CDR3 has 12 amino acids. The germline V gene has CDR1 DFQATT and CDR2 SNEGSKA (reference sequence). This sequence joins TRBV20-1 and TRBJ2-7; D is unresolved. Sequencing used lung tumor tissue. The TCR originated in a woman aged 55-69 years with non-small cell lung cancer. The CDR3 DNA is TGCAGTGCCGTGGGTGCGTCCTCGGGTCAGTACTTC. Translated: CSAVGASSGQYF.